The 10 T cell receptor beta chains below all came from one sample that was sequenced in a study of blood T cell repertoires in COVID-19. Here immunoSEQ multiplex PCR was the method, and the copy in TCRdb shows in-frame clones only, minus some. The sample yields approximately 97,000 clones, 70% to 90% seen once. Sequenced input: peripheral blood. Source of these receptors: a man aged 45-60 years with active or convalescent COVID-19.

This chain connects TRBV6-4 to TRBJ1-1; D is perhaps TRBD1 (6 bases). The germline V gene has CDR1 MRHNA and CDR2 SNTAGT. The V end lost 3 bases, the J end lost 4 bases, and 12 bases lay between the germline ends. The CDR3 contains 14 residues. The CDR3 DNA sequence: TGTGCCAGCAGTGAAGGGGGAGGGAGCACTGAAGCTTTCTTT. Translated, it gives CASSEGGGSTEAFF.

This rearrangement joins TRBV3-1 (or the pseudogene TRBV3-2) to TRBJ1-4; D not certain. The CDR3 sequence is 15 residues long. CDR1 is LGHDT, CDR2 YNNKEL, per germline (reference sequence). V was trimmed by 0 bases and J by 7 bases, leaving 12 bases between them. The CDR3 DNA reads TGTGCCAGCAGCCAAGAAGGGCGTGAGGGTGAAAAACTGTTTTTT. Its protein is CASSQEGREGEKLFF.

Here the CDR3 reads CASNSLAGGGDTQYF. Written as DNA, the CDR3 is TGTGCCAGCAATTCACTAGCGGGGGGTGGAGATACGCAGTATTTT. The chain couples TRBV2 to TRBJ2-3, with 12 bases lining up with TRBD2. This CDR3 contains 15 residues. V trimming: 7 bases; J trimming: 5 bases; junction bases outside the gene matches: 7. Germline V CDR1 and CDR2: SNHLY, FYNNEI.

This clone has only one observation. The J gene is TRBJ1-1, the V gene TRBV7-2; D possibly corresponds to TRBD1 (6 bases). CDR1 is SGHTA, CDR2 FQGNSA, per germline. There are 15 residues in the CDR3. Trimming left V 1 base short and J 5 bases short, with 14 bases between. The CDR3: CASSLVGGATTEAFF. CDR3 sequence (DNA): TGTGCCAGCAGCTTAGTGGGGGGGGCGACTACTGAAGCTTTCTTT.

This chain joins TRBV28 and TRBJ2-7; 11 nucleotides agree with TRBD2. Germline loops: CDR1 MDHEN, CDR2 SYDVKM. Unmatched junction bases numbered 6, after V lost 4 bases and J lost 4 bases. The CDR3 sequence is 15 residues long. CDR3 region: CASSSGTSGIYEQYV. CDR3 bases: TGTGCCAGCAGTTCAGGGACTAGCGGTATTTACGAGCAGTACGTC.

J is TRBJ1-5 and V is TRBV3-1 (or the pseudogene TRBV3-2); D uncertain. Looked up from germline, CDR1 is LGHDT and CDR2 is YNNKEL (reference sequence). Trimming cost V 4 bases and J 0 bases, with 7 bases left between them. CDR3 length: 14 amino acids. CDR3 sequence reads: CASSPGGSNQPQHF. CDR3 nucleotides: TGTGCCAGCAGCCCGGGAGGTAGCAATCAGCCCCAGCATTTT.

The V call is TRBV4-1, the J call TRBJ2-1, with D perhaps matching TRBD2 (6 bases). Germline V lookup: CDR1 MGHRA, CDR2 YSYEKL. V gave up 2 bases and J gave up 5 bases, with 13 bases separating them. The CDR3 consists of 15 residues. The CDR3 loop reads CASSQWLEGNNEQFF. As DNA, the CDR3 is TGCGCCAGCAGCCAATGGTTGGAGGGTAACAATGAGCAGTTCTTC.

The genes are TRBV6-5 and TRBJ2-3, with TRBD1 as a possible D gene (6 bases). This CDR3 comprises 15 residues. Trimming shortened V by 10 bases and J by 0 bases, and 17 bases separated the two germline ends. CDR1 is MNHEY, CDR2 SVGAGI, per germline. The CDR3 DNA follows: TGTGCCACCCAAAGGGGGACAACTAGCACAGATACGCAGTATTTT. As protein: CATQRGTTSTDTQYF.

This clone was picked up one time. The rearrangement joins TRBV3-1 (or the pseudogene TRBV3-2) to TRBJ2-5; D is unclear. CDR1 is LGHDT and CDR2 is YNNKEL in the germline V gene (reference sequence). V lost 2 bases and J 5 bases, leaving 9 bases between the germline ends. The CDR3 length is 13 residues. The CDR3 coding sequence is TGTGCCAGCAGCCAACGAGATTTTGAGACCCAGTACTTC. Protein sequence: CASSQRDFETQYF.

This clone showed up just a few times. The V gene is TRBV11-2, the J gene TRBJ2-7; TRBD1 matches at 7 bases. Germline V gene sequence: CDR1 SGHAT, CDR2 FQNNGV. There are 14 residues in the CDR3. Trimming at V came to 1 base and at J to 1 base, leaving 1 base not matched to a gene. CDR3 region: CASSLGDSSYEQYV. The DNA of the CDR3 is TGTGCCAGCAGCTTAGGGGACAGTTCCTACGAGCAGTACGTC.